The rows below give T cell receptor beta chains drawn from one sample of a study of radiotherapy plus CTLA-4 blockade in lung cancer. Method: immunoSEQ multiplex PCR; TCRdb's copy keeps in-frame clones and lacks some. The sample has about 78,000 clones; about 87% are singletons. The sample consisted of peripheral blood, taken from a patient treated with radiotherapy plus ipilimumab. The receptors here all came from a human donor with non-small cell lung cancer who had stable disease on radiotherapy plus ipilimumab. CDR3s include the opening cysteine and the closing phenylalanine or tryptophan. A D gene is named only where the DNA matches it firmly. Size is omitted from some rows. Given values are once, few, many or a class for expanded clones.

>TRBJ2-3|TRBV5-1|NA|NA
TGCGCCAGCAGCTTGACAGGTACGCAGTATTTT
CASSLTGTQYF
>TRBJ1-1|TRBV6-5|NA|NA
TGTGCCAGCAGTTACATCGGGACTCAAAACACTGAAGCTTTCTTT
CASSYIGTQNTEAFF
>TRBJ2-7|TRBV19|NA|NA
TGTGCCAGTAGAGCGGACGGCGTTTACGAGCAGTACTTC
CASRADGVYEQYF
>TRBJ1-2|TRBV28|NA|NA
TGTGCCAGCAGTTTACAGGGAAAGTCTAACTATGGCTACACCTTC
CASSLQGKSNYGYTF
>TRBJ2-7|TRBV5-4|TRBD1|NA
TGTGCCAGCAGCTTGGCCGGGACAGGGGGCTCCTACGAGCAGTACTTC
CASSLAGTGGSYEQYF
>TRBJ2-6|TRBV28|TRBD2|NA
TGTGCCAGCAGCCCCGTAGCGGGAGGGGGCTCTGGGGCCAACGTCCTGACTTTC
CASSPVAGGGSGANVLTF
>TRBJ2-7|TRBV2|TRBD2|NA
TGTGCCAGTGGGACTAGCGGCTACGAGCAGTACTTC
CASGTSGYEQYF
>TRBJ2-7|TRBV25-1|NA|NA
TGTGCCAGCTCTAATTCGGGCCACGAGCAGTACTTC
CASSNSGHEQYF
>TRBJ2-7|TRBV28|NA|NA
TGTGCCAGCCGGGGGGCGGGAGCGGGCTACGAGCAGTACTTC
CASRGAGAGYEQYF
>TRBJ1-6|TRBV5-4|TRBD1|NA
TGTGCCAGCAGCTCGAACAGGGGTGGTAATTCACCCCTCCACTTT
CASSSNRGGNSPLHF
>TRBJ2-7|TRBV19|NA|NA
TGTGCCAGTAGTTCACAGACAGCCACCCAAACCTACGAGCAGTACTTC
CASSSQTATQTYEQYF
>TRBJ1-5|TRBV5-4|NA|NA
TGTGCCAGCAGCTTGCCCAATCAGCCCCAGCATTTT
CASSLPNQPQHF
>TRBJ1-4|TRBV6-1|TRBD1|NA
TGTGCCAGCAGCCTGTTGACAGGGGGAGGTGAAAAACTGTTTTTT
CASSLLTGGGEKLFF
>TRBJ2-5|TRBV19|NA|once
TGTGCCAGTAGTCCGACAGATCAAGAGACCCAGTACTTC
CASSPTDQETQYF
>TRBJ1-5|TRBV14|NA|NA
TGTGCCAGCAGCCAAGTCCCTCGTTTCGGCAATCAGCCCCAGCATTTT
CASSQVPRFGNQPQHF
>TRBJ2-7|TRBV19|TRBD2|NA
TGTGCCAGTAGGACGACTAGCGGGGGAAGCTCCTACGAGCAGTACTTC
CASRTTSGGSSYEQYF
>TRBJ2-7|TRBV30|NA|NA
TGTGCCTGGAGTAGCACTCGTAACGAGCAGTACTTC
CAWSSTRNEQYF
>TRBJ1-3|TRBV5-1|NA|NA
TGCGCCAGCAGCTTATCGGTTGACCGCTCTGGAAACACCATATATTTT
CASSLSVDRSGNTIYF
>TRBJ1-6|TRBV18|TRBD1|NA
TGTGCCAGCTCACCAAGACAGGGAGGTGGTTCACCCCTCCACTTT
CASSPRQGGGSPLHF
>TRBJ1-3|TRBV25-1|NA|NA
TGTGCCAGCAGTGAGCTCTTCCCAGGGTTCGGAAACACCATATATTTT
CASSELFPGFGNTIYF
>TRBJ1-5|TRBV2|NA|NA
TGTGCCAGCAGTGCGGCAGTCCTTAATCAGCCCCAGCATTTT
CASSAAVLNQPQHF
>TRBJ2-5|TRBV11-3|NA|few
TGTGCCAGCAGCTTAGGGGATAGCGGACAGCCCCAGTACTTC
CASSLGDSGQPQYF
>TRBJ2-5|TRBV28|TRBD2|NA
TGTGCCAGCACTAGCGGGTACCGGCGGAAGACCCAGTACTTC
CASTSGYRRKTQYF
>TRBJ2-7|TRBV28|NA|once
TGTGCCAGCAGTCTAGGGGTATCCTACGAGCAGTACTTC
CASSLGVSYEQYF